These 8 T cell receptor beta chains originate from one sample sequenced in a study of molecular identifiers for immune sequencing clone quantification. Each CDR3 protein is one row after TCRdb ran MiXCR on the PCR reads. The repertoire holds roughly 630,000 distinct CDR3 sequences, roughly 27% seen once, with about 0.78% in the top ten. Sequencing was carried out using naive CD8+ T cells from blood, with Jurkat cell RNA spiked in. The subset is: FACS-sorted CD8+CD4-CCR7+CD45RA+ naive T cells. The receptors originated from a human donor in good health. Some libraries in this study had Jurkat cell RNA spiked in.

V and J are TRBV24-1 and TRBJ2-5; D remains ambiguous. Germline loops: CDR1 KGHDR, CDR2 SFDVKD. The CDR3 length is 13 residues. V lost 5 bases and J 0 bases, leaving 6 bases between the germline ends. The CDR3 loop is CATSGGYQETQYF. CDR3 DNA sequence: TGTGCCACCAGTGGCGGTTACCAAGAGACCCAGTACTTC.

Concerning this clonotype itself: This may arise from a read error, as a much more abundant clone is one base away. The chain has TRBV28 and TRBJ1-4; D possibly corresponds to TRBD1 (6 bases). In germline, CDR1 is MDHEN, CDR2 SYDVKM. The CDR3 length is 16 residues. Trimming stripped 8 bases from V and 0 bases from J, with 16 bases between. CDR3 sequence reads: CASRDIFSTTNEKLFF. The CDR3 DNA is TGTGCCAGCCGGGACATTTTTTCTACAACTAATGAAAAACTGTTTTTT.

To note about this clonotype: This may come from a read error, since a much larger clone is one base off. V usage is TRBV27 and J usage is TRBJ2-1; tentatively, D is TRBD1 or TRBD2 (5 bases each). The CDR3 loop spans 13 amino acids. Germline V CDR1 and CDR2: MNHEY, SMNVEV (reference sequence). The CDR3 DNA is TGTGCCAGCAGTTTATCGGGGGACCATGAGCGGTTCTTC. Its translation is CASSLSGDHERFF.

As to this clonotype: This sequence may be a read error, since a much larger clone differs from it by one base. Written as DNA, the CDR3 is TGTGTCAGCACCCCCCCCCTGGGGAACATTCAGTACTTC. Protein: CVSTPPLGNIQYF. J is TRBJ2-4 and V is TRBV2; no firm D call. The CDR3 has 13 residues. CDR1 and CDR2 (germline): SNHLY, FYNNEI.

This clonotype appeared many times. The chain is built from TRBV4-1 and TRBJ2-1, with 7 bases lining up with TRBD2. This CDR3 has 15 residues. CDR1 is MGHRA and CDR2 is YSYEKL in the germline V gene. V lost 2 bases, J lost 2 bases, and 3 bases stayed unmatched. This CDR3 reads CASSQRAGTYNEQFF. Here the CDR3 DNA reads TGCGCCAGCAGCCAACGAGCGGGGACCTACAATGAGCAGTTCTTC.

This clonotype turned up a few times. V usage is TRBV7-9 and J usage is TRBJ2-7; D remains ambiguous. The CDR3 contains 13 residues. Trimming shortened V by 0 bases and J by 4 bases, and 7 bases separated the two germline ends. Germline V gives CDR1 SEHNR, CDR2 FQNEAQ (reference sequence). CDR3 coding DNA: TGTGCCAGCAGCTTAGCGAATAGATACGAGCAGTACTTC. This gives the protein CASSLANRYEQYF.

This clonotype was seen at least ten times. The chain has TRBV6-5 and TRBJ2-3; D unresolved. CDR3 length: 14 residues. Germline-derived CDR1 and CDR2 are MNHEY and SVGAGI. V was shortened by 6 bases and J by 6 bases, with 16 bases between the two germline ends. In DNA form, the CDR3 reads TGTGCCAGCAGCCCCTTTAACGCCCATGATACGCAGTATTTT. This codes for CASSPFNAHDTQYF.

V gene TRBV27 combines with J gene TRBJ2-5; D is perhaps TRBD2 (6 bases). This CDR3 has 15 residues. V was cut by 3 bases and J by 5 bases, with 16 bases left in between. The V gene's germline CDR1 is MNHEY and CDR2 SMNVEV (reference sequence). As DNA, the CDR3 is TGTGCCAGCAGTTTGGCACTAGCCCACGCGGAGACCCAGTACTTC. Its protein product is CASSLALAHAETQYF.